Each of the 5 T cell receptor beta chains below was sequenced from the same sample in a study of T cell responses to AZD1222 COVID-19 vaccine. The assay was immunoSEQ multiplex PCR, and TCRdb's table has in-frame clones only and misses some. The profile shows roughly 120,000 clones, about 93% of them singletons. The material was peripheral blood, obtained on day 0 of AZD1222 vaccination. These TCRs come from an adult in good health.

This clone was picked up one time. The chain is built from TRBV11-2 and TRBJ2-7; D unresolved. Germline V gene lookup returns CDR1 SGHAT and CDR2 FQNNGV. V lost 0 bases to trimming and J lost 0 bases, with 6 bases between them. The length of the CDR3 is 14 residues. The CDR3 bases are TGTGCCAGCAGCTTAGATCGCTTCTCCTACGAGCAGTACTTC. Translated: CASSLDRFSYEQYF.

This chain uses TRBV12-3 or TRBV12-4 with TRBJ1-6; D is unresolved. This CDR3 contains 12 residues. The V gene lost 5 bases and the J gene lost 14 bases, with 13 bases spanning the gap. As DNA, the CDR3 is TGTGCCAGCAGTCCTACCTCGTGGGCCCTCCACTTT. It translates to CASSPTSWALHF.

The rearrangement links TRBV11-2 to TRBJ2-3; D uncertain. The CDR3 covers 14 residues. The germline gives CDR1 SGHAT, CDR2 FQNNGV. V was cut by 7 bases and J by 2 bases, with 13 bases left in between. Written as DNA, the CDR3 is TGTGCCAGCACCCTACCAGCGTTCACAGATACGCAGTATTTT. Translated: CASTLPAFTDTQYF. Using reference TRBV11-2 and TRBJ2-3 for the parts outside the CDR3, the full variable domain is EAGVAQSPRYKIIEKRQSVAFWCNPISGHATLYWYQQILGQGPKLLIQFQNNGVVDDSQLPKDRFSAERLKGVDSTLKIQPAKLEDSAVYLCASTLPAFTDTQYFGPGTRLTVL.

The V gene is TRBV5-1, the J gene TRBJ2-6, with 7 bases that match TRBD1. Germline lookup yields CDR1 SGHRS and CDR2 YFSETQ. The CDR3 has 16 residues. The junction had 6 bases not matched to a gene; V was cut back by 2 bases and J by 4 bases. The CDR3 sequence is CASSFEGAPGANVLTF. CDR3 nucleotides: TGCGCCAGCAGCTTCGAGGGGGCGCCAGGGGCCAACGTCCTGACTTTC.

CDR3 sequence: CASSVSGSGYEQYF. The CDR3 DNA reads as TGTGCCAGCAGTGTCAGCGGGAGCGGGTACGAGCAGTACTTC. This chain links TRBV6-2 or TRBV6-3 with TRBJ2-7, with 8 bases lining up with TRBD2. The germline gives CDR1 MNHEY, CDR2 SVGEGT. Losses at the gene ends were 5 bases for V and 4 bases for J; bases not matched to a gene: 7. This CDR3 has 14 residues.